The entry that follows covers one T cell receptor (beta chain) sequence. No cognate antigen has been identified for it. No much larger clonotype is one base removed from it; base qualities were not supplied. The data are from a study of vaccination effects on CD4 cells after COVID-19 (dated by TCRdb to between 2022 and 2023). Study-wide context: The ViraFEST assay stimulated PBMC with viral peptide pools and then used TCR sequencing to identify antigen-specific CD4+ T cell clonotypes by expansion. Across the study, the median time from the second dose to post-vaccine sampling was 72 days (range 14 to 241). A few million PBMC per well were cultured with roughly 10 ug/ml peptides in IMDM containing roughly 5% human AB serum, around 10 IU/ml IL-2 and gentamicin. In both COVID-19 convalescent patients and infection-naive vaccine recipients, the study compared SARS-CoV-2 spike-specific CD4+ TCR repertoires from before mRNA vaccination with those from after it. A total of roughly 9 COVID-19 convalescent patients and several SARS-CoV-2-naive healthy vaccine recipients were included in the full study. The Oncomine TCR Beta short-read assay on an Illumina iSeq 100 was used to sequence cultures from other donors in the study. General findings and caveats noted by the study authors: At late post-vaccination timepoints, both infection-induced and vaccine-induced clones showed marked clonal contraction, consistent with waning T cell responses. In healthy vaccine recipients, vaccine-induced clones were almost all SARS-CoV-2 mono-reactive, with only 1 of 255 cross-reactive with common cold coronaviruses. The study was limited by a small number of convalescent patients and lacked early post-infection timepoints.

After around 10 days of culture, CD4+ T cells were isolated with the EasySep CD4+ T cell isolation kit. Two doses of either the BNT162b2 or the mRNA-1273 mRNA SARS-CoV-2 vaccine were administered to participants. Negative nucleocapsid antibody results before and after vaccination confirmed that the healthy vaccine recipients had no prior SARS-CoV-2 infection. On days 3 and 7, half of the culture medium was replaced with fresh IL-2-containing medium. Unless noted otherwise, every peptide stimulation condition was grown in triplicate wells. Using Ficoll-Paque Plus gradient centrifugation, PBMC were separated from whole blood and then either used fresh or cryopreserved at -140C. The QIAamp micro DNA kit was used to extract genomic DNA from the cultured CD4+ T cells. CDR1 MNHEY and CDR2 SVGAGI are derived from the germline V gene. The V end loses 4 bases and the J end loses 4 bases, and a stretch of 13 bases separates them. Taken from cysteine to phenylalanine, the CDR3 has 14 residues. Only the CDR3 DNA stays, 42 bases, in frame from base 1.

Libraries were built with the immunoSEQ multiplex PCR assay. DNA from the cultured, isolated CD4+ T cells was subjected to TCR beta CDR3 sequencing. Turning to the authors' computational methods: Non-productive TCR sequences were removed, reads were trimmed to the CDR3 region, and CDR3s of at least 7 amino acids were retained. Antigen-specific clonotypes were identified with the MANAFEST web app by comparing expansion in peptide wells against reference cultures. For clones to be considered positive, expansion at FDR<0.05 versus reference and all other wells, an odds ratio above 5, and a frequency above 0.1% in two replicate wells were required. Clonotypes significantly expanded in SARS-CoV-2 spike wells and in at least one common cold coronavirus spike condition were defined as cross-reactive. CDR3 similarity was assessed by Levenshtein distance using the stringdist R package, and unrooted trees were constructed with ape in R 3.6.1. Entries here come from immuneACCESS through TCRdb and include only in-frame sequences with V and J called. Some clones fail to appear in such tables; in the studies checked, an unresolved V gene covers under half of the shortfall, and the cause of the remainder is unknown. D and trimming were read from the DNA, whereas the V and J calls and clone size are those reported in that table. For this sample there are 45,000 to 60,000 clones; 70% appear just once. Of the sample, about 7% is held by the ten largest clones.

The receptor's source is a human donor who received a COVID-19 vaccine. The rearrangement joined TRBV6-5 to TRBJ1-1; the D segment could be TRBD1, given 5 matching bases. The sequencing here drew on CD4+ T cells from PBMCs cultured without peptide, taken after COVID-19 vaccination. The bases read TGTGCCAGCAGTTCCACGTTTAGGGGCACTGAAGCTTTCTTT. This translates into CASSSTFRGTEAFF.